The 23 T cell receptor beta chains below were found in one sample sequenced in a study of blood T cells in healthy people across ages. Sample-barcoded 5' priming and a J-beta primer mix drove a second PCR of roughly 7 to 11 cycles. TCRdb passed the 5' RACE reads through MiXCR, listing each CDR3 protein once. The sample records more than 650,000 distinct CDR3 sequences, roughly 24% being singletons. This same sample was also taken into another study, of T cells of mothers and their children.

The sequencing input was blood. All receptors derive from a boy aged 5-17 years in good health.

Remarks on this clonotype: The conserved closing phenylalanine or tryptophan is absent in this CDR3, likely reflecting a read error. This chain links TRBV10-3 with TRBJ2-4; D is possibly TRBD1 (6 bases). Trimming removed 3 bases at V and 0 bases at J, with 15 bases between. The CDR3 extends over 17 amino acids. Looked up from germline, CDR1 is ENHRY and CDR2 is SYGVKD. DNA for the CDR3: TGTGCCATCAGTGATCCAGGGGATTACCTAGCCAAAAACATTCAGTACCTC. It yields the protein CAISDPGDYLAKNIQYL.

The chain couples TRBV18 to TRBJ2-3; D not certain. The CDR3 runs 16 residues. Germline CDR1 reads KGHSH; CDR2 reads LQKENI. V was cut by 1 base and J by 4 bases, with 15 bases left in between. CDR3 region: CASSPQLAVESDTQYF. The DNA of the CDR3 is TGTGCCAGCTCACCACAGCTTGCCGTTGAGTCAGATACGCAGTATTTT.

This clonotype appeared a few times. This rearrangement joins TRBV6-1 to TRBJ2-2, with 7 bases lining up with TRBD1. Germline V gives CDR1 MNHNS, CDR2 SASEGT. The CDR3 is made up of 14 amino acids. V shed 6 bases and J 6 bases; nucleotides not matched to a gene: 7. The chain's CDR3 is CASRMTGIAGELFF. CDR3 sequence (DNA): TGTGCCAGCAGGATGACAGGGATCGCCGGGGAGCTGTTTTTT.

This clonotype has just a few counts. J is TRBJ2-5 and V is TRBV7-9; D is possibly TRBD1 or TRBD2 (5 bases each). In germline, CDR1 is SEHNR, CDR2 FQNEAQ (reference sequence). The CDR3 sequence is 14 residues long. The germline V and J ends were trimmed by 1 base and 5 bases, with 11 bases remaining between them. The CDR3 spells CASSLVVGVETQYF. CDR3 coding DNA: TGTGCCAGCAGCTTAGTGGTGGGGGTGGAGACCCAGTACTTC.

This clonotype was found a few times. This sequence joins TRBV12-3 or TRBV12-4 and TRBJ1-4, with D tentatively TRBD1 (5 bases). V shed 8 bases and J shed 8 bases, with 15 bases lying between them. The CDR3 covers 13 residues. The CDR3 sequence: CASGTATEEKLFF. The CDR3 DNA reads TGTGCCAGCGGGACTGCCACAGAGGAAAAACTGTTTTTT.

CDR3: CATSRETGSNQPQHF. CDR3 coding DNA: TGTGCCACCAGCAGAGAGACAGGGTCCAATCAGCCCCAGCATTTT. The chain combines TRBV15 with TRBJ1-5; TRBD1 matches 7 bases. This CDR3 region has 15 residues. Trimming cost V 0 bases and J 3 bases; bases outside gene matches: 2. Germline V gene data show CDR1 as LNHNV and CDR2 as YYDKDF (reference sequence).

The CDR3 spells CASSQDRRPGRVQETQYF. The CDR3 nucleotides are TGTGCCAGCAGTCAGGACAGAAGGCCGGGACGAGTCCAAGAGACCCAGTACTTC. V gene TRBV12-3 or TRBV12-4 combines with J gene TRBJ2-5, with D tentatively TRBD1 (6 bases). This CDR3 has 18 residues. V lost 5 bases and J 1 base, leaving 23 bases between the germline ends.

On this clonotype itself: Compared with germline, one end of the junction differs, possibly owing to a read error. V gene TRBV9 combines with J gene TRBJ1-4; no clear D. CDR1 is SGDLS, CDR2 YYNGEE, per germline. The CDR3 runs 14 residues. The CDR3 coding sequence is TGTGCCAGCAGCTCGGGAAAACGGGCTGAAAAACTATTTTTT. It yields the protein CASSSGKRAEKLFF.

V and J are TRBV3-1 and TRBJ1-3; D is ambiguous. V shed 1 base and J shed 4 bases, with 8 bases lying between them. This CDR3 is built from 14 residues. CDR1 LGHDT and CDR2 YNNKEL come from the germline V gene (reference sequence). CDR3 loop: CASSQVVGGNTIYF. The DNA of the CDR3 is TGTGCCAGCAGCCAAGTCGTCGGCGGAAACACCATATATTTT.

This clonotype was picked up a small number of times. The rearrangement uses TRBV28 and TRBJ2-7; 7 bases agree with TRBD1. The J call may be incorrect, as the DNA end agrees better with TRBJ2-5. The germline V gene has CDR1 MDHEN and CDR2 SYDVKM. The CDR3 is made up of 12 amino acids. CDR3 nucleotide sequence: TGTGCCAGCAGGGGGACAGCGGAGACCCAGTACTTC. Translating gives CASRGTAETQYF.

The chain couples TRBV5-1 to TRBJ1-5, with unresolved D. V was shortened by 0 bases and J by 0 bases, with 7 bases between the two germline ends. The length of the CDR3 is 15 residues. Germline-derived CDR1 and CDR2 are SGHRS and YFSETQ. This CDR3 is CASSLGGISNQPQHF. The DNA of the CDR3 is TGCGCCAGCAGCTTGGGGGGAATTAGCAATCAGCCCCAGCATTTT.

The chain carries TRBV3-1 and TRBJ2-5; D is possibly TRBD2 (5 bases). CDR3 size: 13 residues. Germline assignment: CDR1 LGHDT and CDR2 YNNKEL (reference sequence). Between the trimmed V and J ends, which lost 1 base and 5 bases, there was a span of 8 bases. The CDR3 bases are TGTGCCAGCAGCCAAGTGCGGGCGGAGACCCAGTACTTC. This gives the protein CASSQVRAETQYF.

V is TRBV6-6 and J is TRBJ2-6; D may be TRBD1 (8 bases). Germline lookup yields CDR1 MNHNY and CDR2 SVGAGI (reference sequence). This CDR3 region has 16 residues. Trimming removed 5 bases at V and 1 base at J, with 12 bases between. The CDR3 here is CASSKQGGSGANVLTF. In DNA form, the CDR3 reads TGTGCCAGCAGTAAACAGGGGGGGTCTGGGGCCAACGTCCTGACTTTC.

This chain's CDR3 is CASSWLILGTGKNIQYF. The CDR3 coding sequence is TGCGCCAGCAGCTGGCTGATACTCGGAACAGGCAAAAACATTCAGTACTTC. J is TRBJ2-4 and V is TRBV5-1; D is perhaps TRBD1 (5 bases). The CDR3 runs 17 residues. V lost 3 bases, J lost 3 bases, and 19 bases lay in between. Germline V gives CDR1 SGHRS, CDR2 YFSETQ.

This chain joins TRBV7-2 and TRBJ2-5; perhaps D is TRBD1 or TRBD2 (5 bases each). CDR3 length equals 16 residues. The V and J ends lost 5 bases and 0 bases respectively, with 16 bases between them. CDR1 SGHTA and CDR2 FQGNSA come from the germline V gene. CDR3 sequence reads: CASSPSRGGYQETQYF. CDR3 DNA sequence: TGTGCCAGCAGCCCAAGTCGGGGCGGGTACCAAGAGACCCAGTACTTC.

This clonotype was seen a few times. The genes are TRBV30 and TRBJ2-7; D might be TRBD2 (5 bases). CDR1 and CDR2 (germline): GTSNPN, SVGIG (reference sequence). The CDR3 extends over 12 amino acids. Between the trimmed V and J ends, which lost 2 bases and 4 bases, there was a span of 9 bases. DNA of the CDR3: TGTGCCTGGAGTCCCTCGGGGTACGAGCAGTACTTC. Translating it yields CAWSPSGYEQYF.

The chain uses TRBV20-1 and TRBJ2-7; 8 nucleotides line up with TRBD1. There are 13 residues in the CDR3. Looked up from germline, CDR1 is DFQATT and CDR2 is SNEGSKA (reference sequence). The chain's CDR3 is CGVLGDRLYEQYF. In DNA form, the CDR3 reads TGCGGAGTACTGGGGGACAGGTTATACGAGCAGTACTTC.

This clonotype has a handful of counts. This sequence joins TRBV20-1 and TRBJ2-1; TRBD2 matches at 10 bases. The germline CDR1 and CDR2 sequences are DFQATT and SNEGSKA (reference sequence). The CDR3 totals 16 residues. V gave up 2 bases and J gave up 3 bases; unmatched junction bases: 7. The CDR3 nucleotides read TGCAGTGCTAGACGGGGGTTAGCGGGGGGCTACAATGAGCAGTTCTTC. It translates to CSARRGLAGGYNEQFF.

The genes are TRBV30 and TRBJ2-1; the D gene is possibly TRBD2 (5 bases). TRBJ2-5 matches the DNA end more closely, so the J call is doubtful. The CDR3 covers 13 residues. The germline V gene has CDR1 GTSNPN and CDR2 SVGIG (reference sequence). CDR3 sequence reads: CAWSVHYSGTQYF. CDR3 sequence (DNA): TGTGCCTGGAGTGTACACTACAGCGGGACCCAGTACTTC.

The chain links TRBV9 to TRBJ2-5; D gene uncertain. Germline V gene data show CDR1 as SGDLS and CDR2 as YYNGEE. V shed 4 bases and J shed 11 bases, with 15 bases lying between them. The CDR3 contains 12 residues. The CDR3 region is CASSSRLNEQYF. The CDR3 DNA is TGTGCCAGCAGCTCCAGGTTGAATGAGCAGTACTTC.

Points on this clonotype: A read error may produce the germline difference seen at one junction end. The CDR3 loop reads CSAMTSGGSYGQYF. For the CDR3, the DNA is TGCAGTGCCATGACTAGCGGGGGGTCTTACGGGCAGTACTTC. J is TRBJ2-7 and V is TRBV20-1, with TRBD2 matching 13 bases. Germline V CDR1 and CDR2: DFQATT, SNEGSKA (reference sequence). The CDR3 runs to 14 residues.

The chain recombines TRBV6-1 with TRBJ2-5; 7 bases are shared with TRBD1. J lost 4 bases, V lost 1 base, and 9 bases had no gene match. The germline CDR1 and CDR2 sequences are MNHNS and SASEGT. The CDR3 covers 16 residues. The CDR3 sequence is CASSEGGRGLSETQYF. The CDR3 DNA is TGTGCCAGCAGTGAAGGTGGAAGGGGGCTGTCAGAGACCCAGTACTTC.

V and J are TRBV28 and TRBJ2-1, with D tentatively TRBD1 (5 bases). The J call may be faulty, since TRBJ2-7 better matches the DNA end. The CDR3 length is 14 residues. The germline gives CDR1 MDHEN, CDR2 SYDVKM. CDR3 sequence reads: CASSLDTASYEQYF. The DNA of the CDR3 is TGTGCCAGCAGTTTGGACACGGCCTCCTACGAGCAGTACTTC.